The T cell receptor (beta chain) under discussion was sequenced for a study of CD8 T cells in ankylosing spondylitis. Trimming left V 4 bases short and J 5 bases short, with 17 bases between. The CDR3 consists of 15 residues. TCRdb reprocessed the 5' RACE reads with MiXCR, giving one entry per CDR3 protein. The profile covers over 60,000 distinct CDR3 sequences, with under 5.5% appearing a single time and approximately 2.1% taken by the ten largest. This clonotype was observed at least ten times. This rearrangement joins TRBV23-1 to TRBJ2-5, with a weak D call TRBD1 (6 bases). TRBV23-1 is recorded as an ORF, its role being uncertain. This TCR derives from a male donor with ankylosing spondylitis or in good health (not recorded which). The source material was blood, either unsorted or a sorted T cell fraction (not recorded which). This chain's CDR3 is CASSLQGGFRETQYF. In DNA, the CDR3 is TGCGCCAGCAGTCTACAGGGTGGATTCCGCGAGACCCAGTACTTC.